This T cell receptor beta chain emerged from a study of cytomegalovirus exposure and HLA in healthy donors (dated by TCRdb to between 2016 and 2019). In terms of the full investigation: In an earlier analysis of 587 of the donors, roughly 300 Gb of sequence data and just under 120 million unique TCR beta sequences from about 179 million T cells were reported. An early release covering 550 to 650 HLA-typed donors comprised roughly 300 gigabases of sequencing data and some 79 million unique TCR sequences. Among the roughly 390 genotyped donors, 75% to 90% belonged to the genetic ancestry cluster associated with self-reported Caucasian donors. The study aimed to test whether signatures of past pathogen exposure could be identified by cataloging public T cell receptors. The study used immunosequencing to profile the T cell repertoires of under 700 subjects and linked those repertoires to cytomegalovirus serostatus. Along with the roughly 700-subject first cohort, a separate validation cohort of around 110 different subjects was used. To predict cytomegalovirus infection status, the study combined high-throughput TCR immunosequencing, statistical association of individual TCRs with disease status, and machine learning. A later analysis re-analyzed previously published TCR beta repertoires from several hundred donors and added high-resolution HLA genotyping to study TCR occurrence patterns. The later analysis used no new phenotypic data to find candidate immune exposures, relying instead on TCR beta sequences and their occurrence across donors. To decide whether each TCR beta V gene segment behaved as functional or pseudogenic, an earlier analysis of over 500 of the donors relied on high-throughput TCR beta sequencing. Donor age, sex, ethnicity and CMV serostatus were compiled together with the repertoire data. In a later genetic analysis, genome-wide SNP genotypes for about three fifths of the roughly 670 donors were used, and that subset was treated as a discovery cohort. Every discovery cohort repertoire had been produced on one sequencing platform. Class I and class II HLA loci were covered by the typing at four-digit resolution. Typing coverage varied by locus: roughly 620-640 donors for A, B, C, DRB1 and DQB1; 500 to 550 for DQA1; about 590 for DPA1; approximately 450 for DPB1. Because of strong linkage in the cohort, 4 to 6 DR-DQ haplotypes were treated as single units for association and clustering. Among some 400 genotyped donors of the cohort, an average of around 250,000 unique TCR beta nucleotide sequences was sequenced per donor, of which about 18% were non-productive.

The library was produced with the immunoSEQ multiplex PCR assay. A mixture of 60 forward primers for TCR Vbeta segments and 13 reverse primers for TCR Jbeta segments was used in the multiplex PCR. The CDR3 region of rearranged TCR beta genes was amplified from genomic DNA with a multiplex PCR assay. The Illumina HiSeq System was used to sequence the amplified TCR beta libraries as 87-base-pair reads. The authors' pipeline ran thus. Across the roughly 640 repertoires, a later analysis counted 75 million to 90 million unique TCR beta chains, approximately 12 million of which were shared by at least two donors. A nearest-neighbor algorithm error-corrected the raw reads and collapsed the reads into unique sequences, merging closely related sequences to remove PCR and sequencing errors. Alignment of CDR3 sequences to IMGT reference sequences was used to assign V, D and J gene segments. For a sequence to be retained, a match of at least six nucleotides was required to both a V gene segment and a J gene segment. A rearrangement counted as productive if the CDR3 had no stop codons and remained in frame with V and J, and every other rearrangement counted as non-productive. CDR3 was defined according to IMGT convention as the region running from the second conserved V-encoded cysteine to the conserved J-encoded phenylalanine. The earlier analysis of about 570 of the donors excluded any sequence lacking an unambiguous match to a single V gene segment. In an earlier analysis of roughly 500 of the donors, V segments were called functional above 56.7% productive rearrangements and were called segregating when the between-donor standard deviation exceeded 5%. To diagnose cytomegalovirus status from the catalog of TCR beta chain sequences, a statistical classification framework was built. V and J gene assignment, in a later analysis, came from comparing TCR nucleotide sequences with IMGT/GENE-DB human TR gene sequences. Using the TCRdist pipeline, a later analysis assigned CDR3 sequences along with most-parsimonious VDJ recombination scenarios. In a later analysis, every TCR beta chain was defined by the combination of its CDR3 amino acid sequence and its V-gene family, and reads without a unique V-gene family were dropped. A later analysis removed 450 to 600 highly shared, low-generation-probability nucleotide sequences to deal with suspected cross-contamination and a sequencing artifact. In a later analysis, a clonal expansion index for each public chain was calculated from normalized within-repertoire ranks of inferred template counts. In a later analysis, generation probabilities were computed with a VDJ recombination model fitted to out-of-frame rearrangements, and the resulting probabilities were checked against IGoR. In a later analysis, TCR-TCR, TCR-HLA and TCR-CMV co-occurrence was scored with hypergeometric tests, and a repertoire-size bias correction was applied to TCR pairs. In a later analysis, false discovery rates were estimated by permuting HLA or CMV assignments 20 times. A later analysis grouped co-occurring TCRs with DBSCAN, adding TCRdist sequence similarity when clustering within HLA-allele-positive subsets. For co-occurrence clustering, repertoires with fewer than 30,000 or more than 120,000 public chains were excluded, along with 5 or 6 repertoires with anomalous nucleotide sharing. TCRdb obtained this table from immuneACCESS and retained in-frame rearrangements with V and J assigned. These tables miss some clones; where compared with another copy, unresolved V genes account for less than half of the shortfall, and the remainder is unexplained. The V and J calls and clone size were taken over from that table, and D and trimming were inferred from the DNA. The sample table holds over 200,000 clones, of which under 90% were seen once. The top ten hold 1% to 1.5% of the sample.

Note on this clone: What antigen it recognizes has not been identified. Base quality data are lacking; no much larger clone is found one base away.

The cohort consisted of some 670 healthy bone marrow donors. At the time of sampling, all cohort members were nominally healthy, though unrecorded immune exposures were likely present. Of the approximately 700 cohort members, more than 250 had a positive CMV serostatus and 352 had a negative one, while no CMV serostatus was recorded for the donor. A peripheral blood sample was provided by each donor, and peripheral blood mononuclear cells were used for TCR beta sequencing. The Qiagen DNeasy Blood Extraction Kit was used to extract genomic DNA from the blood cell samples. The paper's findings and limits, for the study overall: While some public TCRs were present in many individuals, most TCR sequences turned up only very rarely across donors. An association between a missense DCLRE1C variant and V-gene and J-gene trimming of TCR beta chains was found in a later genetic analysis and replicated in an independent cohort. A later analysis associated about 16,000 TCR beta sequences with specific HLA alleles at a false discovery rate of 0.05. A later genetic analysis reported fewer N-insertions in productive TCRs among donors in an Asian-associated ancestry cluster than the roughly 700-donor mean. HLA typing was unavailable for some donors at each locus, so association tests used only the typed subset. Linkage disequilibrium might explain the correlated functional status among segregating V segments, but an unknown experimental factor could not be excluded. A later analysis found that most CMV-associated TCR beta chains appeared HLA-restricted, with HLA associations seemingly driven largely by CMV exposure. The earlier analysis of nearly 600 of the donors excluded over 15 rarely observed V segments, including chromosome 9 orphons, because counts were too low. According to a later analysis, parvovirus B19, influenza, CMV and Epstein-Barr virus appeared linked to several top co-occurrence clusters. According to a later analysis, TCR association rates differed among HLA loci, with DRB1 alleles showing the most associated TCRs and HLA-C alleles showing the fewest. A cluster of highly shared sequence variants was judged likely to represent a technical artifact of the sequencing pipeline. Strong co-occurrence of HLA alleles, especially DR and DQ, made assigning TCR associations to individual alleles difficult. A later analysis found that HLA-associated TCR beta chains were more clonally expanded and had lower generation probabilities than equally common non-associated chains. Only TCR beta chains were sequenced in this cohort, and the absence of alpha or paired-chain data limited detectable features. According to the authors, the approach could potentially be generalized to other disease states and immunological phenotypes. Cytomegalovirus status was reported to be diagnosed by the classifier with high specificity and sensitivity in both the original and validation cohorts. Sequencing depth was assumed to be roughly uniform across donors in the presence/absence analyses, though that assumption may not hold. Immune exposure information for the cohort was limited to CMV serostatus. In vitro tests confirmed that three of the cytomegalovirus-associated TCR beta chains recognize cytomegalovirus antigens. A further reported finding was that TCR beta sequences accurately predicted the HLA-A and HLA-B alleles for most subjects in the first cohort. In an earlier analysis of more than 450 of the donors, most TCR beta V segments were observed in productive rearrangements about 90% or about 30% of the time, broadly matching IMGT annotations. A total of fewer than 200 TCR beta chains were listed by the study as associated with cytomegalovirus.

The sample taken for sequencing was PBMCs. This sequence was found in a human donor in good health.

The CDR3 corresponds to CASSLNSQGYEQYF. The sequenced DNA is TGTGCCAGCAGCTTAAATTCCCAGGGCTACGAGCAGTACTTC. This chain joins TRBV7-3 to TRBJ2-7; the D gene is possibly TRBD1, with 5 bases matching. The CDR3 starts with the cysteine, ends with the phenylalanine, and has 14 residues. The sequence is cut down to CDR3 DNA, 42 bases in frame from base 1. Cut back by 1 base and 3 bases, the V and J ends lie 10 bases apart. The germline V gene supplies CDR1 SGHTA and CDR2 FQGTGA.